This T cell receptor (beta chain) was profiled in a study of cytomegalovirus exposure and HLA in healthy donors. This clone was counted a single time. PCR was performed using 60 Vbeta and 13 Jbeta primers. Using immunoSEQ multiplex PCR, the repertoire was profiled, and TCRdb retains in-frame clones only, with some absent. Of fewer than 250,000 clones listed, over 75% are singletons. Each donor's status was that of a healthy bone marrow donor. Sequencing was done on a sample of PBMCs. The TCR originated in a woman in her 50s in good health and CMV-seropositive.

This CDR3 reads CASSISGSTDTQYF. The CDR3 bases are TGCGCCAGCAGCATTAGCGGGAGCACAGATACGCAGTATTTT. The chain couples TRBV5-1 to TRBJ2-3; 7 bases line up with TRBD2. The trim removed 4 bases at V and 0 bases at J, leaving 2 bases unmatched. The CDR3 runs to 14 residues. Per germline, CDR1 SGHRS and CDR2 YFSETQ. Complete variable domain (other parts from reference TRBV5-1 and TRBJ2-3): KAGVTQTPRYLIKTRGQQVTLSCSPISGHRSVSWYQQTPGQGLQFLFEYFSETQRNKGNFPGRFSGRQFSNSRSEMNVSTLELGDSALYLCASSISGSTDTQYFGPGTRLTVL.